This TCR beta chain was documented in a study of beta chain features in type 1 diabetes. General study findings and limits: Unsettled here was the matter of whether HLA type influences TCRB rearrangement. VDJ junctions from type 1 diabetes patients carried fewer insertions and larger deletions.

This clone appeared a few times. Its cognate antigen is unknown. Expressed TCRB transcripts were sequenced, since all the RNA that had been isolated was reverse transcribed. The study sequenced naive, central memory and regulatory T cell samples to an average of about 3.5 million reads. TCRdb keeps only in-frame clones here, not all; method: immunoSEQ multiplex PCR. The sample consists of about 160,000 clones, less than 9.5% of them appearing once. Trimming took 4 bases from V and 5 from J, leaving 9 bases between them. The CDR3 covers 12 residues. Germline CDR1 MNHNY, CDR2 SVGAGI (reference sequence).

This TCR was recovered from a woman under 30 in good health. Sequencing input: central memory CD4+ T cells from blood. This rearrangement joins TRBV6-6 to TRBJ2-7; D might be TRBD1 (5 bases). CDR3 coding DNA: TGTGCCAGCAGTTCTAGGGGCGACGAGCAGTACTTC. Protein: CASSSRGDEQYF.